A selection of T cell receptor beta chains follows, all from one sample in a study of T cells in Graves' hyperthyroidism and ophthalmopathy. TCRdb ran MiXCR on the multiplex PCR reads and lists one entry per CDR3 protein. Found here are approximately 400,000 distinct CDR3 sequences, approximately 14% of them singletons; the top ten hold 25% to 35%. Sequenced input: blood. All receptors come from a woman aged 18-29 years with Graves' hyperthyroidism that later progressed to Graves' ophthalmopathy. CDR3s include the opening cysteine and the closing phenylalanine or tryptophan. The D gene is left open where the match is weak. For some rows the clone size is stated as once, few or many, or as a class when expanded; others skip it.

>TRBV5-1|.|TRBJ1-1|many
CASSLMPGNTEAFF
TGCGCCAGCAGCTTGATGCCAGGGAACACTGAAGCTTTCTTT
>TRBV12-3/TRBV12-4|.|TRBJ2-1|many
CASSPPPQATGSYNEQFF
TGTGCCAGCAGTCCGCCCCCACAGGCTACGGGTTCCTACAATGAGCAGTTCTTC
>TRBV14|TRBD2|TRBJ2-3|.
CASSPGLAGGLGSTDTQYF
TGTGCCAGCAGCCCCGGACTAGCGGGAGGATTGGGTAGCACAGATACGCAGTATTTT
>TRBV6-1|.|TRBJ2-1|many
CASSPHGGFYNEQFF
TGTGCCAGCAGTCCCCACGGGGGATTCTACAATGAGCAGTTCTTC
>TRBV28|TRBD1|TRBJ2-3|many
CASSPPTGMPDTQYF
TGTGCCAGCAGTCCCCCGACAGGGATGCCAGATACGCAGTATTTT
>TRBV20-1|TRBD1|TRBJ1-6|few
CSAGGQGDNSPLHF
TGCAGTGCTGGGGGACAGGGAGATAATTCACCCCTCCACTTT
>TRBV7-8|TRBD2|TRBJ2-3|few
CASSLGLGREGEGTDTQYF
TGTGCCAGCAGCTTAGGGTTGGGGCGGGAGGGAGAGGGGACAGATACGCAGTATTTT
>TRBV7-8|.|TRBJ2-7|.
CASSLGQALISYEQYF
TGTGCCAGCAGCTTAGGGCAGGCCCTTATCTCCTACGAGCAGTACTTC
>TRBV27|TRBD1|TRBJ2-1|many
CASSPDAPRGEQFF
TGTGCCAGCAGTCCAGACGCCCCCAGGGGGGAGCAGTTCTTC
>TRBV5-1|TRBD1|TRBJ2-2|.
CASSRRTGDTGELFF
TGCGCCAGCAGCCGTCGGACAGGGGACACCGGGGAGCTGTTTTTT
>TRBV7-9|TRBD2|TRBJ2-3|.
CASSLPGTSGRLALGGRDTQYF
TGTGCCAGCAGCTTACCCGGGACTAGCGGGAGACTGGCCTTGGGGGGCCGAGATACGCAGTATTTT
>TRBV6-6|.|TRBJ2-7|many
CASSYSWGEKAYEQYF
TGTGCCAGCAGTTACTCGTGGGGGGAAAAAGCCTACGAGCAGTACTTC
>TRBV18|TRBD1|TRBJ1-1|many
CASARGQGKAEAFF
TGTGCCAGCGCACGAGGACAGGGAAAGGCTGAAGCTTTCTTT
>TRBV10-3|.|TRBJ2-3|many
CAIARTASTDTQYF
TGTGCCATAGCGAGGACAGCGAGTACAGATACGCAGTATTTT
>TRBV9|.|TRBJ2-1|.
CASSHGASSYNEQFF
TGTGCCAGCAGCCACGGGGCGAGCTCCTACAATGAGCAGTTCTTC
>TRBV9|.|TRBJ2-7|.
CASSVDGTPGPYEQYF
TGTGCCAGCAGCGTAGATGGGACGCCCGGACCCTACGAGCAGTACTTC
>TRBV7-3|.|TRBJ2-7|few
CASSLSAGPREQYF
TGTGCCAGCAGCTTATCTGCAGGGCCCCGAGAGCAGTACTTC
>TRBV7-2|.|TRBJ2-3|many
CASSLDLATMDNTQYF
TGTGCCAGCAGCTTAGACCTGGCGACTATGGACAATACGCAGTATTTT
>TRBV7-2|TRBD2|TRBJ2-2|many
CASSLAGLAGGTGELFF
TGTGCCAGCAGCTTAGCGGGACTAGCTGGGGGCACCGGGGAGCTGTTTTTT
>TRBV15|.|TRBJ2-5|few
CATSRGAGQETQYF
TGTGCCACCAGCAGAGGCGCGGGACAAGAGACCCAGTACTTC
>TRBV6-1|.|TRBJ2-7|.
CASASRPHSYEQYF
TGTGCCAGCGCGTCGCGGCCTCACTCCTACGAGCAGTACTTC
>TRBV7-3|TRBD2|TRBJ2-5|many
CASSRTSDRKETQYF
TGTGCCAGCAGCCGGACTAGCGATCGAAAGGAGACCCAGTACTTC
>TRBV20-1|.|TRBJ2-1|many
CSAWDYNEQFF
TGCAGTGCTTGGGACTACAATGAGCAGTTCTTC
>TRBV7-9|TRBD1|TRBJ2-3|many
CASSRNPGQGRDTQYF
TGTGCCAGCAGCCGTAATCCGGGACAGGGAAGAGATACGCAGTATTTT
>TRBV12-3/TRBV12-4|.|TRBJ2-7|few
CASGFQGFGEQYF
TGTGCCAGCGGTTTTCAAGGGTTCGGCGAGCAGTACTTC
>TRBV28|TRBD1|TRBJ2-6|many
CASTGGDLGANVLTF
TGTGCCAGCACAGGGGGCGATCTTGGGGCCAACGTCCTGACTTTC
>TRBV28|.|TRBJ1-5|.
CAIKRPPALSNQPQHF
TGTGCCATCAAAAGGCCTCCTGCCCTTAGCAATCAGCCCCAGCATTTT
>TRBV20-1|.|TRBJ1-1|.
CSARPPKNTEAFF
TGCAGTGCCCGTCCACCCAAGAACACTGAAGCTTTCTTT
>TRBV20-1|.|TRBJ2-5|many
CSARDGAGRQETQYF
TGCAGTGCTAGAGATGGGGCAGGCAGACAAGAGACCCAGTACTTC
>TRBV6-2/TRBV6-3|.|TRBJ1-2|many
CASSLQGIYGYTF
TGTGCCAGCAGTTTACAGGGAATCTATGGCTACACCTTC
>TRBV5-5|.|TRBJ1-1|many
CASSIHRGEAFF
TGTGCCAGCAGCATACATAGGGGGGAAGCTTTCTTT
>TRBV28|TRBD2|TRBJ2-1|once
CASSLGAGWVNEQFF
TGTGCCAGCAGTTTGGGAGCGGGATGGGTCAATGAGCAGTTCTTC
>TRBV14|TRBD2|TRBJ2-5|few
CASSQLGGRLGEAQYF
TGTGCCAGCAGCCAGCTTGGCGGGAGATTAGGGGAGGCCCAGTACTTC
>TRBV2|.|TRBJ2-3|many
CASRADNTDTQYF
TGTGCCAGCAGGGCGGATAACACAGATACGCAGTATTTT
>TRBV3-1|.|TRBJ1-6|.
CASSQVLRATILTIDNSPLHF
.
>TRBV27|TRBD2|TRBJ2-1|many
CASSALGTSDNEQFF
TGTGCCAGCAGTGCCCTCGGAACTAGCGACAATGAGCAGTTCTTC
>TRBV6-5|.|TRBJ2-5|many
CASSYYLAQETQYF
TGTGCCAGCAGTTACTATCTAGCACAGGAGACCCAGTACTTC
>TRBV20-1|.|TRBJ2-7|.
CSASSLTYEQYF
TGCAGTGCCTCCAGTCTTACCTACGAGCAGTACTTC
>TRBV4-3|.|TRBJ2-7|many
CASSQEAVFSSYEQYF
TGCGCCAGCAGCCAAGAAGCCGTCTTTAGCTCCTACGAGCAGTACTTC
>TRBV6-1|.|TRBJ2-6|.
CASRWSSSGANVLTF
TGTGCCAGCAGATGGTCCAGCTCTGGGGCCAACGTCCTGACTTTC
>TRBV2|.|TRBJ2-1|many
CASARGGSVREQFF
TGTGCCAGCGCCCGAGGGGGGTCGGTCCGTGAGCAGTTCTTC
>TRBV19|.|TRBJ2-7|.
CASSTGAEYEQYF
TGTGCCAGTAGTACGGGGGCGGAATACGAGCAGTACTTC
>TRBV4-1|TRBD2|TRBJ2-2|few
CASSLGTSGDGELFF
TGCGCCAGCAGCCTTGGCACTAGCGGGGACGGGGAGCTGTTTTTT
>TRBV14|TRBD2|TRBJ2-7|many
CASSTDPLAREQYF
TGTGCCAGCAGCACGGACCCACTAGCGCGGGAGCAGTACTTC
>TRBV2|TRBD1|TRBJ2-7|many
CASRVGQAGVYEQYF
TGTGCCAGCAGGGTAGGACAGGCTGGGGTCTACGAGCAGTACTTC
>TRBV6-1|TRBD1|TRBJ1-5|.
CASRGGTGGGQPQHF
TGTGCCAGCAGGGGGGGGACAGGGGGCGGTCAGCCCCAGCATTTT
>TRBV5-1|.|TRBJ2-3|few
CASSGGYTDTQYF
TGCGCCAGCAGCGGGGGTTACACAGATACGCAGTATTTT
>TRBV4-1|TRBD1|TRBJ2-5|few
CASSDGQGQETQYF
TGCGCCAGCAGCGATGGACAGGGGCAAGAGACCCAGTACTTC
>TRBV19|.|TRBJ2-3|.
CASSSAAGRADTQYF
TGTGCCAGTAGTTCCGCGGCAGGGCGGGCAGATACGCAGTATTTT
>TRBV4-3|.|TRBJ1-6|.
CASSQIRDNSPLHF
TGCGCCAGCAGCCAAATCAGGGATAATTCACCCCTCCACTTT
>TRBV12-3/TRBV12-4|TRBD2|TRBJ2-1|many
CASSSPREGLGTEQFF
TGTGCCAGCAGCTCGCCGCGGGAGGGCCTTGGTACTGAGCAGTTCTTC
>TRBV20-1|.|TRBJ2-1|many
CSASVAAISYNEQFF
TGCAGTGCTAGTGTGGCGGCGATCTCCTACAATGAGCAGTTCTTC
>TRBV5-1|TRBD2|TRBJ2-7|few
CASSPGLVTSPQNYEQYF
TGCGCCAGCAGCCCGGGACTAGTGACGTCGCCCCAAAACTACGAGCAGTACTTC
>TRBV2|.|TRBJ1-1|many
CASSATTRGRTEAFF
TGTGCCAGCAGTGCGACGACTCGGGGGAGGACTGAAGCTTTCTTT
>TRBV9|TRBD1|TRBJ2-7|few
CASSASGTGGGYEQYF
TGTGCCAGCAGCGCCTCCGGGACAGGGGGCGGCTACGAGCAGTACTTC
>TRBV20-1|.|TRBJ1-3|many
CSARDVGSGSFGGNTIYF
TGCAGTGCTAGAGATGTCGGTTCGGGATCCTTTGGTGGAAACACCATATATTTT
>TRBV10-2|.|TRBJ1-2|.
CASSGTRDGANYGYTF
TGCGCCAGCAGTGGTACCCGGGACGGAGCTAACTATGGCTACACCTTC